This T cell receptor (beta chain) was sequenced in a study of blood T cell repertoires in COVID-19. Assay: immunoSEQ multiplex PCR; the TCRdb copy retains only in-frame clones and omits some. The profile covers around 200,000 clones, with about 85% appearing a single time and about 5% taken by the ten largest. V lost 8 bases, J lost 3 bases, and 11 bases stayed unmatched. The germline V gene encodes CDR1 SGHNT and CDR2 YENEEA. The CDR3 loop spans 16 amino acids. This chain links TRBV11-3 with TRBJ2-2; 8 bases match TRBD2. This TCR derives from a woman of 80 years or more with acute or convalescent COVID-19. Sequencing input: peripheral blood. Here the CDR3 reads CASSGRGTSDTGELFF. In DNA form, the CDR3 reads TGTGCCAGCTCCGGGAGGGGGACCTCCGACACCGGGGAGCTGTTTTTT.